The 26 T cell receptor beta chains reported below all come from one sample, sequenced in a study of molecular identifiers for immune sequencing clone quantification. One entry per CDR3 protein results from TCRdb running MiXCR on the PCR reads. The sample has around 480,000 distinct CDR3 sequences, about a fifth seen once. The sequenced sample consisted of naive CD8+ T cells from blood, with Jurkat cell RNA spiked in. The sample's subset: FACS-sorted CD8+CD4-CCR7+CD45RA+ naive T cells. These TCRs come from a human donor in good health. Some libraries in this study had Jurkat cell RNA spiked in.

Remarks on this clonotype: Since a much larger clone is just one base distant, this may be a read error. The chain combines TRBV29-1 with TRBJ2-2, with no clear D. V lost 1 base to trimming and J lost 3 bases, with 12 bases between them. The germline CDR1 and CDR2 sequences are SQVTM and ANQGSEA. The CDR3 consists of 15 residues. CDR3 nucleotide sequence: TGCAGCGTTGAAGCTGGTGATTCGGACACCGGGGAGCTGTTTTTT. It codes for CSVEAGDSDTGELFF.

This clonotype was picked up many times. The CDR3 region is CASSPVMTAEAFF. CDR3 DNA sequence: TGCGCCAGCAGCCCCGTAATGACAGCTGAAGCTTTCTTT. The chain couples TRBV4-1 to TRBJ1-1; tentatively, D is TRBD1 (5 bases). Germline V gives CDR1 MGHRA, CDR2 YSYEKL. This CDR3 is built from 13 residues. Trimming took 4 bases from V and 6 from J, leaving 12 bases between them.

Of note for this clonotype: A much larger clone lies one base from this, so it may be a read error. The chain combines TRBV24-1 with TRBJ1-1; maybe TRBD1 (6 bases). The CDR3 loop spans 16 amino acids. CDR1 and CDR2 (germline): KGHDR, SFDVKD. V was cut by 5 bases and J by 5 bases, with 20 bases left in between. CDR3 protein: CATSASGRGAKTEAFF. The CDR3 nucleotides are TGTGCCACCAGTGCAAGCGGACGGGGGGCCAAAACTGAAGCTTTCTTT.

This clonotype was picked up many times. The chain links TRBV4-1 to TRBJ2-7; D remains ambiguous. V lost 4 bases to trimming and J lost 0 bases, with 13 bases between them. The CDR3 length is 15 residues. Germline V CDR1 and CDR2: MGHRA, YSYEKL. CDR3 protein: CASSPTPGSSYEQYF. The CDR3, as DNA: TGCGCCAGCAGCCCTACCCCGGGCAGCTCCTACGAGCAGTACTTC.

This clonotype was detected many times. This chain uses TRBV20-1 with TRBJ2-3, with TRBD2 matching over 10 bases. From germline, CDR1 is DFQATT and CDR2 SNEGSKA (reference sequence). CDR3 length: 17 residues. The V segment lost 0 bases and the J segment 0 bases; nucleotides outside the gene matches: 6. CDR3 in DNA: TGCAGTGCTAGAGATCTAGCGGGAGAGGGTAGCACAGATACGCAGTATTTT. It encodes CSARDLAGEGSTDTQYF.

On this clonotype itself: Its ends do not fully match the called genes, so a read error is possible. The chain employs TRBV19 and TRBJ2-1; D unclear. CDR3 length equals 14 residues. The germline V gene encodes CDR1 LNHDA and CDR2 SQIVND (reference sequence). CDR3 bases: TGTGCCAGTACCCCCATCCCCCAGTCGAATGAGCAGCTCTTC. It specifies CASTPIPQSNEQLF.

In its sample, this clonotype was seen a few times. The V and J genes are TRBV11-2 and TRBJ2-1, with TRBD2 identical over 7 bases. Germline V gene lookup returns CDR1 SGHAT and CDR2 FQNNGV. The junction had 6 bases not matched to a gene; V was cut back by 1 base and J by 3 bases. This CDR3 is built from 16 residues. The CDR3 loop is CASSLGASGYYNEQFF. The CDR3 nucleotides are TGTGCCAGCAGCTTAGGGGCTAGCGGCTACTACAATGAGCAGTTCTTC.

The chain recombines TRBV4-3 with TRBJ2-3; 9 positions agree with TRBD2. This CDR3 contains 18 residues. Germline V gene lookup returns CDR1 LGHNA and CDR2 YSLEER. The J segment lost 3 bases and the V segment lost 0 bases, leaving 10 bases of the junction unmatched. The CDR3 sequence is CASSQDKVAGAATDTQYF. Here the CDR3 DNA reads TGCGCCAGCAGCCAAGATAAGGTAGCGGGAGCTGCGACAGATACGCAGTATTTT.

CDR3 sequence reads: CASSILAGFDNEQFF. CDR3 coding DNA: TGTGCCAGTAGTATTCTAGCGGGATTTGACAATGAGCAGTTCTTC. The V gene is TRBV19, the J gene TRBJ2-1, with 9 bases lining up with TRBD2. Germline CDR1 reads LNHDA; CDR2 reads SQIVND (reference sequence). J lost 5 bases, V lost 3 bases, and 5 bases had no gene match. This CDR3 contains 15 residues.

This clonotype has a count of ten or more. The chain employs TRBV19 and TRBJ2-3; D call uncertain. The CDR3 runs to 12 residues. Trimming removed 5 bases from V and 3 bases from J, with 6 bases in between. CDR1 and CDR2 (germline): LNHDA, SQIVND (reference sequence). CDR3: CASSPMTDTQYF. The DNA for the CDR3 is TGTGCCAGTAGTCCCATGACAGATACGCAGTATTTT.

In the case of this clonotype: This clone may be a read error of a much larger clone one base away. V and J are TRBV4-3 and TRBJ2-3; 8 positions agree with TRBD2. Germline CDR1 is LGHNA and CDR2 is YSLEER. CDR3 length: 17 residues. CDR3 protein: CASSQGVKREPADAQYF. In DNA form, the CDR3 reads TGCGCCAGCAGCCAAGGGGTGAAGCGGGAGCCCGCAGATGCGCAGTATTTT.

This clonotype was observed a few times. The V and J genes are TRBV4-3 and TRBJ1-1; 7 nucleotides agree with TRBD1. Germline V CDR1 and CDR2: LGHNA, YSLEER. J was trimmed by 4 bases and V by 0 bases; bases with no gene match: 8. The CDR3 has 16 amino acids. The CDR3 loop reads CASSQDLGGGSTEAFF. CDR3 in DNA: TGCGCCAGCAGCCAAGATCTAGGGGGCGGGAGCACTGAAGCTTTCTTT.

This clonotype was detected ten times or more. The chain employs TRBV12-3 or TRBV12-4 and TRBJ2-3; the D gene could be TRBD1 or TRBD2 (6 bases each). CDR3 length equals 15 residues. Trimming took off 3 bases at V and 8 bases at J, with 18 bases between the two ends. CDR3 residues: CASSLTVVEGGTQYF. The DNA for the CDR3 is TGTGCCAGCAGTTTGACGGTGGTTGAGGGGGGTACGCAGTATTTT.

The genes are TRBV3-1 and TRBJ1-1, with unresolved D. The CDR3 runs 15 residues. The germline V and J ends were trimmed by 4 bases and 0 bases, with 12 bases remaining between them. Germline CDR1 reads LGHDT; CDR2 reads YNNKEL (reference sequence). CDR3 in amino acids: CASSPGEALNTEAFF. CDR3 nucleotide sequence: TGTGCCAGCAGCCCAGGCGAGGCCCTGAACACTGAAGCTTTCTTT.

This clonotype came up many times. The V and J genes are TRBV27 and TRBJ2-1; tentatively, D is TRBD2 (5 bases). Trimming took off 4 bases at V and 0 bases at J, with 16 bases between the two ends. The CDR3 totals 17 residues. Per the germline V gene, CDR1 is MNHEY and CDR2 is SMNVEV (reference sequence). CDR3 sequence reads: CASSSREFKSSYNEQFF. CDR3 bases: TGTGCCAGCAGTTCCCGGGAATTTAAAAGCTCCTACAATGAGCAGTTCTTC.

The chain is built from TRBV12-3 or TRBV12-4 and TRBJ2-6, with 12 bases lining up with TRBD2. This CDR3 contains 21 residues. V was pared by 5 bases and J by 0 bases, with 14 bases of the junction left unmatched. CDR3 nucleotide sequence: TGTGCCAGCAGTATATCCGGGCTAGCGGGGGGGCTCGTCTCTGGGGCCAACGTCCTGACTTTC. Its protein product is CASSISGLAGGLVSGANVLTF.

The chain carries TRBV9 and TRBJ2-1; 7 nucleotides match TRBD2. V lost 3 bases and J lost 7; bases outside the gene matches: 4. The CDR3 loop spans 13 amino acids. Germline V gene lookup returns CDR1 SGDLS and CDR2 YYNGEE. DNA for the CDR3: TGTGCCAGCAGCGCGGGAGCGGGGAATGAGCAGTTCTTC. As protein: CASSAGAGNEQFF.

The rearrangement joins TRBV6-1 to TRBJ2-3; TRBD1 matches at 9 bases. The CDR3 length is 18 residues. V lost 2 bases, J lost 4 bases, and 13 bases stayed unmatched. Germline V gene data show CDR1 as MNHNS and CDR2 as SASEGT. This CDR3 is CASSEISLRDRVADTQYF. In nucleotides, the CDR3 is TGTGCCAGCAGTGAAATTTCATTACGGGACAGGGTGGCAGATACGCAGTATTTT.

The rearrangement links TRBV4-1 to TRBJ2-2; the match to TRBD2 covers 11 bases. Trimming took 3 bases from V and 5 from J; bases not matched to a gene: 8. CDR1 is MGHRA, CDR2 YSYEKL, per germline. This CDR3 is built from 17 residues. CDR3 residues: CASSHLAGGPRTGELFF. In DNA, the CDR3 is TGCGCCAGCAGCCATTTAGCGGGAGGGCCAAGGACCGGGGAGCTGTTTTTT.

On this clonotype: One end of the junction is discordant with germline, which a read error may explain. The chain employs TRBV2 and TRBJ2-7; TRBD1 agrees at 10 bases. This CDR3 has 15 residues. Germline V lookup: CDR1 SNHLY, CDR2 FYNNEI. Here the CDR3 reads CANSEGQGIPYEQYF. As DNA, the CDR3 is TGTGCCAACAGTGAGGGACAGGGGATACCCTACGAGCAGTACTTC.

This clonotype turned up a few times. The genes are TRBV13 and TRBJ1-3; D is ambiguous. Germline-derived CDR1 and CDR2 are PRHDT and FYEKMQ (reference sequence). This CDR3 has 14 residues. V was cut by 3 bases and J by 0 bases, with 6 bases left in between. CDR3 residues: CASSFGFSGNTIYF. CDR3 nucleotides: TGTGCCAGCAGCTTTGGGTTCTCTGGAAACACCATATATTTT.

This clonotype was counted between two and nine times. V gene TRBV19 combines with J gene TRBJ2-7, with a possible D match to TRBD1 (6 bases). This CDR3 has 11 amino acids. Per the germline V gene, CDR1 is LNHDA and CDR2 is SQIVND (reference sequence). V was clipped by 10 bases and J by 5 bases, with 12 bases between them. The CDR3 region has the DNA TGTGCCACAGATACAGGGAACGAGCAGTACTTC. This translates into CATDTGNEQYF. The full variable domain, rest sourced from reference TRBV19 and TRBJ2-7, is DGGITQSPKYLFRKEGQNVTLSCEQNLNHDAMYWYRQDPGQGLRLIYYSQIVNDFQKGDIAEGYSVSREKKESFPLTVTSAQKNPTAFYLCATDTGNEQYFGPGTRLTVT.

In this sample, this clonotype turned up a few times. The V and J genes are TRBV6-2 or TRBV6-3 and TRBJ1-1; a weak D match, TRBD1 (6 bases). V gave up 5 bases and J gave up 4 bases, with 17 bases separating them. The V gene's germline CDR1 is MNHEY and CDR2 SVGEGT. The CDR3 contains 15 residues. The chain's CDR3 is CASSPPRGQITEAFF. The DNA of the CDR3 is TGTGCCAGCAGTCCACCCCGCGGACAGATCACTGAAGCTTTCTTT.

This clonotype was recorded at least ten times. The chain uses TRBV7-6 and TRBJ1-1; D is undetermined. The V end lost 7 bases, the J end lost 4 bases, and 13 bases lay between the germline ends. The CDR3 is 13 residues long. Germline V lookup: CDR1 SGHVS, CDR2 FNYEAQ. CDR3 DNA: TGTGCCAGCACTCCCACGGTGTCCACTGAAGCTTTCTTT. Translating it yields CASTPTVSTEAFF.

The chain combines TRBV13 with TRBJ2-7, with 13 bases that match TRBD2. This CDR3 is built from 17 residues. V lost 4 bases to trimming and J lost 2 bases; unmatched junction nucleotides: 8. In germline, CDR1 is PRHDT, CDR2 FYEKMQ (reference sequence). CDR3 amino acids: CASSCQTSGGPPYEQYF. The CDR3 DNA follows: TGTGCCAGCAGCTGCCAGACTAGCGGGGGGCCTCCCTACGAGCAGTACTTC.

CDR3 loop: CAWTGTTNTEAFF. CDR3 in DNA: TGTGCCTGGACCGGGACAACGAACACTGAAGCTTTCTTT. The chain combines TRBV30 with TRBJ1-1, with D perhaps TRBD1 (6 bases). Per germline, CDR1 GTSNPN and CDR2 SVGIG (reference sequence). Trimming left V 4 bases short and J 1 base short, with 10 bases between. The CDR3 runs 13 residues.